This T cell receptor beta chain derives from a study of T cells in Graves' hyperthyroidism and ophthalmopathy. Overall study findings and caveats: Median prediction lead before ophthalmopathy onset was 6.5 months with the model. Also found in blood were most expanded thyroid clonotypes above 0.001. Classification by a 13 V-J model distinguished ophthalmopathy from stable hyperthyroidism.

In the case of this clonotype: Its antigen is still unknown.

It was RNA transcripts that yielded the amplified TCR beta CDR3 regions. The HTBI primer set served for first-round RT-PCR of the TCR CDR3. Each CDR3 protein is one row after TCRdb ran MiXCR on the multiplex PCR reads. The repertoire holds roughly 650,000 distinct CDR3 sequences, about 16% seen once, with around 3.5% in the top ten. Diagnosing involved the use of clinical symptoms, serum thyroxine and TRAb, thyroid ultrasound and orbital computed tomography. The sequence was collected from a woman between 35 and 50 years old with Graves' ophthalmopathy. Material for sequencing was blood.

CDR3 DNA sequence: TGTGCCAGCAGAACAGGGGTTTCCAGCAACTATGGCTACACCTTC. Translating gives CASRTGVSSNYGYTF. The V call is TRBV27, the J call TRBJ1-2; 7 positions match TRBD1. The CDR3 runs to 15 residues. Germline assignment: CDR1 MNHEY and CDR2 SMNVEV (reference sequence). V was clipped by 6 bases and J by 2 bases; unmatched bases: 9.